A single sample gave rise to the 4 T cell receptor beta chains below, sequenced in a study of T-cell reconstitution after alpha-beta-depleted transplantation in children. Preparing the TCRbeta library involved the use of unique molecular identifiers. In TCRdb, the PCR reads were re-called with MiXCR into one record per CDR3 protein. The sample lists approximately 230,000 distinct CDR3 sequences, roughly a quarter seen once, with about 5% in the top ten. Sequencing was performed on PBMCs, mostly from graft donor cells, taken 360 days after TCRalphabeta/CD19-depleted stem cell transplant. The source of these receptors is a female patient between 2 and 10 years old who had a stem cell transplant for congenital amegakaryocytic thrombocytopenia, so the T cells may come from the graft donor.

Only a few counts were recorded for this clonotype. The chain has TRBV2 and TRBJ1-2; no definite D call. Germline V gene data show CDR1 as SNHLY and CDR2 as FYNNEI. With 7 bases removed from V and 8 bases from J, the gap between germline ends came to 17 bases. The CDR3 loop spans 13 amino acids. The CDR3, as DNA: TGTGCCAGCAACGGCAGGCGAGTGGAAGGCTACACCTTC. Translated: CASNGRRVEGYTF.

The V gene is TRBV15, the J gene TRBJ2-5, with D maybe TRBD1 (6 bases). From germline, CDR1 is LNHNV and CDR2 YYDKDF (reference sequence). The CDR3 spans 17 residues. Trimming took 0 bases from V and 2 from J, leaving 16 bases between them. This CDR3 is CATSREGPGHRQETQYF. CDR3 sequence (DNA): TGTGCCACCAGCAGAGAGGGACCGGGACACCGACAAGAGACCCAGTACTTC. Drawing the rest from reference TRBV15 and TRBJ2-5, the complete variable domain is DAMVIQNPRYQVTQFGKPVTLSCSQTLNHNVMYWYQQKSSQAPKLLFHYYDKDFNNEADTPDNFQSRRPNTSFCFLDIRSPGLGDTAMYLCATSREGPGHRQETQYFGPGTRLLVL.

This chain links TRBV29-1 with TRBJ1-4, with unresolved D. The V end was cut by 7 bases, the J end by 7 bases, with 16 bases between. The CDR3 contains 13 residues. The germline gives CDR1 SQVTM, CDR2 ANQGSEA. The CDR3: CSGRSSLSEKLFF. In DNA form, the CDR3 reads TGCAGCGGAAGAAGCTCCTTGAGTGAAAAACTGTTTTTT.

The chain recombines TRBV28 with TRBJ1-2, with D hard to call. The V gene's germline CDR1 is MDHEN and CDR2 SYDVKM. With 1 base removed from V and 2 bases from J, the gap between germline ends came to 14 bases. CDR3 length equals 16 residues. Here the CDR3 reads CASSLSGLNLNYGYTF. Here the CDR3 DNA reads TGTGCCAGCAGTTTATCAGGCCTGAACCTAAACTATGGCTACACCTTC.